This T cell receptor beta chain derives from a study of cytomegalovirus exposure and HLA in healthy donors. Study outcomes and limitations: The dataset shows that most TCR sequences were rare, while some public TCRs occurred in many donors.

PCR employed 60 Vbeta and 13 Jbeta primers. Sequencing used immunoSEQ multiplex PCR; TCRdb keeps in-frame clones, though not all of them. The data contain some 65,000 clones, approximately 60% of them seen just once; the ten biggest clones take up approximately 2.6%. The CDR3 is 14 residues long. Trimming cost V 6 bases and J 4 bases; bases outside gene matches: 8. CDR1 and CDR2 from the germline V gene are SNHLY and FYNNEI. Turning to this clone: Its antigen remains unidentified.

The receptor comes from a man aged 30-40 years in good health and CMV-seronegative. The V gene is TRBV2, the J gene TRBJ1-2; 7 positions agree with TRBD1. The source material was PBMCs. In DNA, the CDR3 is TGTGCCAGCAGCCGGGACAGCTCCATCTATGGCTACACCTTC. Amino acids: CASSRDSSIYGYTF.